This TCR beta chain was sequenced for a study of cytomegalovirus exposure and HLA in healthy donors. Study details: Genetic ancestry analysis placed 81% of the roughly 400 donors that were genotyped in the Caucasian-associated cluster.

The PCR had 60 Vbeta and 13 Jbeta primers. The repertoire was sequenced with immunoSEQ multiplex PCR; TCRdb's copy has only in-frame clones and lacks some. The sample has approximately 200,000 clones, roughly four fifths seen once; the top ten hold around 3.2%. Study-level findings and limits: In a later analysis, at a false discovery rate of 0.05, 16,951 TCR beta sequences matched HLA alleles. The dataset shows that most TCR sequences were rare, while some public TCRs occurred in many donors.

With regard to this clone: The antigen remains unidentified.

Each of the donors was a healthy bone marrow donor. Material: PBMCs. This receptor was identified in a woman in her twenties or thirties in good health and CMV-seropositive.

The CDR3 DNA is TGTGCCAGCAGCTTAGCGAGCCTTAGCACAGATACGCAGTATTTT. This gives the protein CASSLASLSTDTQYF. The chain recombines TRBV7-2 with TRBJ2-3; D remains ambiguous. The V end lost 0 bases, the J end lost 0 bases, and 7 bases lay between the germline ends. The CDR3 is 15 residues long. From germline, CDR1 is SGHTA and CDR2 FQGNSA.